These 5 T cell receptor beta chains came from one sample sequenced in a study of PD-L1 blockade in urothelial cancer. Time point: pretreatment peripheral blood. This table comes from immunoSEQ multiplex PCR, and its TCRdb copy is limited to in-frame clones, with some not included. This sample has around 79,000 clones, with around four fifths found just once. The source material was PBMCs, sampled around atezolizumab (anti-PD-L1) treatment. The receptors stem from a man aged 35 to 55 with urothelial cancer.

On this clone itself: Distinct nucleotide sequences in the sample also encode this CDR3. The chain recombines TRBV9 with TRBJ2-2; no firm D call. The CDR3 is 14 amino acids. Germline assignment: CDR1 SGDLS and CDR2 YYNGEE. V lost 3 bases and J lost 2, with 8 bases in between. The CDR3 DNA reads TGTGCCAGCAGCGCTGGCCTTAACACCGGGGAGCTGTTTTTT. As protein: CASSAGLNTGELFF.

This clone was found many times. The rearrangement joins TRBV2 to TRBJ1-4; D remains ambiguous. The CDR3 spans 15 residues. V lost 2 bases to trimming and J lost 7 bases, with 14 bases between them. Per the germline V gene, CDR1 is SNHLY and CDR2 is FYNNEI. CDR3 bases: TGTGCCAGCAGTGAAAACGGAGGCTACGGTGAAAAACTGTTTTTT. This sequence encodes CASSENGGYGEKLFF.

The rearrangement joins TRBV7-2 to TRBJ1-2, with 8 bases identical to TRBD1. This CDR3 is built from 13 residues. The junction had 3 bases not matched to a gene; V was cut back by 5 bases and J by 4 bases. Germline V gene sequence: CDR1 SGHTA, CDR2 FQGNSA. This CDR3 is CASSRTGFYGYTF. DNA for the CDR3: TGTGCCAGCAGCAGGACAGGGTTCTATGGCTACACCTTC.

This clone was seen only a few times. CDR3 DNA: TGTGCCAGCAGGACAGGAGGCTCCTACGAGCAGTACTTC. Translating it yields CASRTGGSYEQYF. The chain combines TRBV7-2 with TRBJ2-7; TRBD1 is a possible D gene (6 bases). Germline lookup yields CDR1 SGHTA and CDR2 FQGNSA. Deletions cut 6 bases from V and 0 bases from J, with 9 bases between. This CDR3 is built from 13 residues.

This clone was picked up a small number of times. The CDR3 region has the DNA TGTGCCAGCTCAAAACCGGGGGGAGAGACCACAGATACGCAGTATTTT. Protein sequence: CASSKPGGETTDTQYF. V usage is TRBV25-1 and J usage is TRBJ2-3; 7 positions agree with TRBD2. With V trimmed by 8 bases and J by 2 bases, 13 bases remained unmatched. This CDR3 spans 16 amino acids. Germline V gene lookup returns CDR1 MGHDK and CDR2 SYGVNS.